These T cell receptor beta chains were read from a single sample in a study of CD8 T cells in ankylosing spondylitis. TCRdb re-called the 5' RACE reads with MiXCR, one entry per CDR3 protein. The sample lists some 140,000 distinct CDR3 sequences; about a sixth were seen once. The specimen sequenced was blood, either unsorted or a sorted T cell fraction (not recorded which). These TCRs come from a male donor with ankylosing spondylitis. Each CDR3 is given with its conserved first and last residue. Fields, in order: V gene, D gene, CDR3 length, J gene, clone size, CDR3 DNA, CDR3 protein. The D gene is left open where the match is weak. Only some rows state a clone size, as once, few, many or a class for expanded clones.

>TRBV28|-|14|TRBJ2-2|few
TGTGCCAGCAGCTGGGGGGGCAACACCGGGGAGCTGTTTTTT
CASSWGGNTGELFF
>TRBV12-3/TRBV12-4|TRBD2|15|TRBJ2-1|-
TGTGCCAGCAGGCAACTAGCGGGGGTCTACAGTGAGCAGTTCTTC
CASRQLAGVYSEQFF
>TRBV5-1|TRBD2|13|TRBJ2-7|few
TGCGCCAGCAGTGGTCTAGCGGAAGACGAGCAGTACTTC
CASSGLAEDEQYF
>TRBV25-1|-|12|TRBJ2-7|-
TGTGCCAGCAGTGTCGAGGACTACGAGCAGTACTTC
CASSVEDYEQYF
>TRBV12-3/TRBV12-4|-|16|TRBJ2-2|many
TGTGCCAGCAGTTTAGGAGGGAACTTGGACACCGGGGAGCTGTTTTTT
CASSLGGNLDTGELFF
>TRBV20-1|-|15|TRBJ2-1|few
TGCAGTGCTAGTGGAGGTAGAGCTCGAATCAATGAGCAGTTCTTC
CSASGGRARINEQFF
>TRBV25-1|-|15|TRBJ2-2|few
TGTGCCAGCAGTGAATATCAATCGAACACCGGGGAGCTGTTTTTT
CASSEYQSNTGELFF
>TRBV29-1|TRBD1|16|TRBJ2-2|few
TGCAGCGTTGTGGGACAGGAGAAGACTAACACCGGGGAGCTGTTTTTT
CSVVGQEKTNTGELFF
>TRBV29-1|TRBD1|13|TRBJ2-7|-
TGCAGCGTGCTGACAGGGCGATCCTACGAGCAGTACTTC
CSVLTGRSYEQYF
>TRBV27|-|15|TRBJ1-5|many
TGTGCCAGCAGTTTCAAGATGGTTGGCAATCAGCCCCAGCATTTT
CASSFKMVGNQPQHF
>TRBV30|-|12|TRBJ1-1|-
TGTGCCTGCCCGGGGAGGAGGGCTGAAGCTTTCTTT
CACPGRRAEAFF
>TRBV14|-|15|TRBJ2-7|-
TGTGCCAGCAGCCAAGGGGACACCTACTTCTACGAGCAGTACTTC
CASSQGDTYFYEQYF
>TRBV27|TRBD1|14|TRBJ2-7|-
TGTGCCAGCAGTCCCGGGACAGGGCCCCACGAGCAGTACTTC
CASSPGTGPHEQYF
>TRBV29-1|-|13|TRBJ2-7|many
TGCAGCGTTGATTCGTCCACTACCTACGAGCAGTACTTC
CSVDSSTTYEQYF
>TRBV10-3|-|14|TRBJ2-7|-
TGTGCCATCAGTGAGTCTAACACCAACTACGAGCAGTACTTC
CAISESNTNYEQYF
>TRBV27|-|13|TRBJ2-2|-
TGTGCCAGCAGTTTTCCAGGGTCCGGGGAGCTGTTTTTT
CASSFPGSGELFF
>TRBV5-6|-|16|TRBJ1-5|many
TGTGCCAGCAGCTTCTGGGGACCGTATAGCAATCAGCCCCAGCATTTT
CASSFWGPYSNQPQHF
>TRBV4-1|-|12|TRBJ1-4|few
TGCGCCAGCAGCCCTCTAGGTGAAAAACTGTTTTTT
CASSPLGEKLFF
>TRBV5-1|TRBD1|15|TRBJ2-5|-
TGCGCCAGCAGCCTCGCCGGGGGACAGGGAGAGACCCAGTACTTC
CASSLAGGQGETQYF
>TRBV4-3|TRBD2|18|TRBJ2-3|few
TGCGCCAGCAGCCAAGATGGTGTGGGACTAGCGAGCACAGATACGCAGTATTTT
CASSQDGVGLASTDTQYF
>TRBV6-1|-|15|TRBJ1-1|-
TGTGCCAGCAGTGGCCAAAGCAGGACTAACACTGAAGCTTTCTTT
CASSGQSRTNTEAFF
>TRBV11-1|-|14|TRBJ2-7|-
TGTGCCAGCAGCTTAGAGTCGACAGCCCAGGAGCAGTACTTC
CASSLESTAQEQYF
>TRBV6-2/TRBV6-3|-|15|TRBJ1-1|few
TGTGCCAGCAATAAGTGGGGTATTGTGGACACTGAAGCTTTCTTT
CASNKWGIVDTEAFF
>TRBV9|TRBD2|16|TRBJ2-6|-
TGTGCCAGCAGCCCGCTAGCGGAATTCGGGGCCAACGTCCTGACTTTC
CASSPLAEFGANVLTF
>TRBV27|TRBD1|13|TRBJ2-7|few
TGTGCCACCAAGACAGGGCAGTTCTACGAGCAGTACTTC
CATKTGQFYEQYF
>TRBV7-9|TRBD2|16|TRBJ2-3|few
TGTGCCAGCAGCCCCTTTGGCGGGAGAGGTCAAGATACGCAGTATTTT
CASSPFGGRGQDTQYF
>TRBV4-3|-|15|TRBJ1-1|few
TGCGCCAGCAGCCAAGTGATAGGGTGGGACACTGAAGCTTTCTTT
CASSQVIGWDTEAFF
>TRBV29-1|TRBD1|16|TRBJ1-1|-
TGCAGCCCCAGCAGGAGGGACAGGGACGTTGTCACTGAAGCTTTCTTT
CSPSRRDRDVVTEAFF
>TRBV28|TRBD1|14|TRBJ2-1|-
TGTGCCAGCAACCCCGACAGGGCTTACAATGAGCAGTTCTTC
CASNPDRAYNEQFF
>TRBV28|-|15|TRBJ2-3|few
TGTGCCAGCAGTTCTTCTAGGGTTAGTTCAGATACGCAGTATTTT
CASSSSRVSSDTQYF
>TRBV7-3|TRBD2|14|TRBJ2-3|-
TGTGCCAGCAGCTTTATGGCGGGAGGAGATACGCAGTATTTT
CASSFMAGGDTQYF